These 10 T cell receptor beta chains came from one sample sequenced in a study of shared clonotypes between healthy human individuals. Terminally differentiated effector memory CD45RA+ cells were left out of the naive CD8 fraction, which was CD45RO-negative and positively selected for CCR7. Data came from immunoSEQ multiplex PCR; TCRdb stores just in-frame clones and leaves some out. The sample comprises about 2.1 million clones, just under 95% of which are singletons, and approximately 1.7% rests with the top ten. The source material was naive CD8+ T cells from PBMCs. Receptors originate from a man aged 18 to 30 in good health. Some clones in this sample may be carry-over from other donors' samples.

With regard to this clone: The same CDR3 also results from other DNA sequences found in this sample. The V gene is TRBV7-9, the J gene TRBJ1-1; D gene uncertain. The CDR3 totals 13 residues. CDR1 SEHNR and CDR2 FQNEAQ come from the germline V gene (reference sequence). With 2 bases removed from V and 4 bases from J, the gap between germline ends came to 8 bases. The CDR3 loop reads CASSLSGGTEAFF. The CDR3, as DNA: TGTGCCAGCAGCTTAAGTGGAGGCACTGAAGCTTTCTTT.

The chain couples TRBV4-1 to TRBJ1-2; D is unclear. CDR3 length: 17 amino acids. V shed 0 bases and J shed 6 bases, with 20 bases lying between them. The germline V gene encodes CDR1 MGHRA and CDR2 YSYEKL. The CDR3 nucleotides read TGCGCCAGCAGCCAAGAATTGAAGGGCAGCGGCTTACATGGCTACACCTTC. This translates into CASSQELKGSGLHGYTF.

The count of this clone is one. The chain uses TRBV25-1 and TRBJ1-2, with D tentatively TRBD1 (6 bases). Trimming removed 7 bases from V and 0 bases from J, with 12 bases in between. This CDR3 spans 14 amino acids. The germline CDR1 and CDR2 sequences are MGHDK and SYGVNS. The CDR3 nucleotides read TGTGCCAGCACCCTGACAGGATCTAACTATGGCTACACCTTC. Translated: CASTLTGSNYGYTF.

This chain joins TRBV2 and TRBJ2-3; D remains unclear. This CDR3 has 13 amino acids. V lost 7 bases, J lost 2 bases, and 10 bases lay in between. CDR1 is SNHLY, CDR2 FYNNEI, per germline. As DNA, the CDR3 is TGTGCCAGCACGGCGTGGTACACAGATACGCAGTATTTT. It codes for CASTAWYTDTQYF.

The rearrangement joins TRBV4-1 to TRBJ2-1, with a tentative D call TRBD1 (5 bases). The CDR3 sequence is 12 residues long. V lost 3 bases and J 9 bases, leaving 9 bases between the germline ends. CDR1 and CDR2 from the germline V gene are MGHRA and YSYEKL. The CDR3 reads CASSQYGAEQFF. CDR3 DNA sequence: TGCGCCAGCAGCCAGTATGGGGCTGAGCAGTTCTTC.

This clone was detected once. CDR3 sequence reads: CASRYTGSYFQPQHF. The CDR3 bases are TGTGCCAGCAGGTATACAGGGAGTTACTTTCAGCCCCAGCATTTT. The rearrangement uses TRBV27 and TRBJ1-5, with D maybe TRBD1 (6 bases). The CDR3 consists of 15 residues. The germline V and J ends were trimmed by 6 bases and 6 bases, with 18 bases remaining between them. Germline values: CDR1 MNHEY, CDR2 SMNVEV (reference sequence).

Details on this clone: The same CDR3 is also encoded by other DNA sequences in this sample. The V call is TRBV29-1, the J call TRBJ2-1; D might be TRBD2 (5 bases). CDR1 is SQVTM and CDR2 is ANQGSEA in the germline V gene. There are 13 residues in the CDR3. Between the trimmed V and J ends, which lost 4 bases and 1 base, there was a span of 8 bases. The CDR3 sequence is CSVVRRSYNEQFF. As DNA, the CDR3 is TGCAGCGTTGTAAGGAGGTCCTACAATGAGCAGTTCTTC.

The chain has TRBV7-9 and TRBJ2-7, with 9 bases lining up with TRBD2. The germline CDR1 and CDR2 sequences are SEHNR and FQNEAQ (reference sequence). After removal of 2 bases from V and 3 bases from J, the junction contained 14 bases not matched to a gene. The CDR3 is made up of 18 amino acids. Here the CDR3 DNA reads TGTGCCAGCAGCTTAATCCCGGTAAGCGGGAGGTTTCTCTACGAGCAGTACTTC. This codes for CASSLIPVSGRFLYEQYF. The full variable domain, rest sourced from reference TRBV7-9 and TRBJ2-7, is DTGVSQNPRHKITKRGQNVTFRCDPISEHNRLYWYRQTLGQGPEFLTYFQNEAQLEKSRLLSDRFSAERPKGSFSTLEIQRTEQGDSAMYLCASSLIPVSGRFLYEQYFGPGTRLTVT.

The V call is TRBV27, the J call TRBJ2-7, with 8 bases lining up with TRBD2. There are 16 residues in the CDR3. V was pared by 0 bases and J by 2 bases, with 6 bases of the junction left unmatched. In germline, CDR1 is MNHEY, CDR2 SMNVEV (reference sequence). The CDR3 coding sequence is TGTGCCAGCAGTTTATCCCCACTAGCGGTCACCTACGAGCAGTACTTC. Its protein product is CASSLSPLAVTYEQYF.

Notes on this clone: A junction boundary mismatches the germline segment, possibly from a read error. This chain links TRBV7-9 with TRBJ2-1; 16 bases are a match to TRBD2. In germline, CDR1 is SEHNR, CDR2 FQNEAQ (reference sequence). CDR3 size: 15 residues. The CDR3 DNA sequence: TGTGCCAGCAGCGCCACCGGGACTAGCGGGAGGGCCTCCCTCTTC. This gives the protein CASSATGTSGRASLF.